The clone carrying this T cell receptor (beta chain) was observed at least ten times. V dropped 0 bases and J dropped 4 bases, with 9 bases sitting between them. Germline V gene data show CDR1 as SQVTM and CDR2 as ANQGSEA. The CDR3 is 13 residues long. The data are from a study of blood T cells in healthy people across ages. The use of a sample-barcoded 5' primer and a J-beta primer mix characterized a second PCR of roughly 6 to 11 cycles. TCRdb used MiXCR to reprocess the 5' RACE reads, holding one entry per CDR3 protein. The sample has 800,000 to 950,000 distinct CDR3 sequences; almost 30% are singletons. The same sample was also used in a study of T cells of mothers and their children.

Sequenced sample: blood. The J gene is TRBJ1-2, the V gene TRBV29-1; no definite D call. The clonotype originates from a woman aged 40-49 years in good health. CDR3 nucleotide sequence: TGCAGCGTTGAAGACCAACTTGGCTATGGCTACACCTTC. Amino acids: CSVEDQLGYGYTF.